Below are 17 T cell receptor beta chains sequenced from a single sample in a study of T cell responses to AZD1222 COVID-19 vaccine. Repertoires were generated with immunoSEQ multiplex PCR, while TCRdb's copy carries only in-frame clones and drops some. Of tens of thousands of clones in the sample, 70% to 90% were seen once. The sample in question was peripheral blood, obtained 28 days after the second AZD1222 dose. The receptor set was obtained from an adult who received the AZD1222 COVID-19 vaccine.

The CDR3 sequence is CASSDMSGNSGRPRRDTQYF. CDR3 nucleotides: TGTGCCAGCAGCGACATGTCCGGGAATAGCGGGAGGCCCCGGAGAGATACGCAGTATTTT. The chain couples TRBV9 to TRBJ2-3; 10 bases line up with TRBD2. This CDR3 contains 20 residues. After removal of 3 bases from V and 5 bases from J, the junction contained 21 bases not matched to a gene. The V gene's germline CDR1 is SGDLS and CDR2 YYNGEE. Complete variable domain (other parts from reference TRBV9 and TRBJ2-3): DSGVTQTPKHLITATGQRVTLRCSPRSGDLSVYWYQQSLDQGLQFLIQYYNGEERAKGNILERFSAQQFPDLHSELNLSSLELGDSALYFCASSDMSGNSGRPRRDTQYFGPGTRLTVL.

The chain uses TRBV6-5 and TRBJ2-1; 7 bases align to TRBD1. V lost 6 bases and J lost 5; bases outside the gene matches: 10. CDR3 length: 15 residues. CDR1 is MNHEY and CDR2 is SVGAGI in the germline V gene. CDR3 amino acids: CASSDTGQIHNEQFF. CDR3 nucleotide sequence: TGTGCCAGCAGCGACACGGGACAGATTCACAATGAGCAGTTCTTC.

This clone is labeled medium-sized. The chain uses TRBV15 and TRBJ2-3; no clear D. V was trimmed by 1 base and J by 3 bases, leaving 8 bases between them. CDR1 and CDR2 (germline): LNHNV, YYDKDF (reference sequence). The CDR3 runs 14 residues. The CDR3 loop is CATSRGGETDTQYF. The CDR3 DNA is TGTGCCACCAGCAGAGGTGGGGAAACAGATACGCAGTATTTT.

V is TRBV7-9 and J is TRBJ1-6, with TRBD1 matching over 9 bases. From germline, CDR1 is SEHNR and CDR2 FQNEAQ (reference sequence). This CDR3 is built from 17 residues. The V gene end was trimmed by 5 bases and the J gene end by 4 bases; junction bases not matched to a gene: 9. The CDR3 loop is CASSDPRDRAYNSPLHF. The CDR3 region has the DNA TGTGCCAGCAGCGACCCCCGGGACAGGGCTTATAATTCACCCCTCCACTTT.

The rearrangement links TRBV24-1 to TRBJ2-1, with 13 bases lining up with TRBD2. Germline CDR1 KGHDR, CDR2 SFDVKD. With V trimmed by 10 bases and J by 8 bases, 7 bases remained unmatched. This CDR3 is built from 14 residues. The CDR3 DNA follows: TGTGCCACAAGCGGACTAGCGGGGGCGGATGAGCAGTTCTTC. Encoded protein: CATSGLAGADEQFF.

The chain has TRBV2 and TRBJ1-5; D gene ambiguous. The CDR3 is 15 residues long. Germline-derived CDR1 and CDR2 are SNHLY and FYNNEI. Between the trimmed V and J ends, which lost 6 bases and 0 bases, there was a span of 12 bases. The DNA for the CDR3 is TGTGCCAGCAGAAAAGACACGTATAGCAATCAGCCCCAGCATTTT. It codes for CASRKDTYSNQPQHF. Full variable domain (missing parts from reference TRBV2 and TRBJ1-5): EPEVTQTPSHQVTQMGQEVILRCVPISNHLYFYWYRQILGQKVEFLVSFYNNEISEKSEIFDDQFSVERPDGSNFTLKIRSTKLEDSAMYFCASRKDTYSNQPQHFGDGTRLSIL.

The chain links TRBV28 to TRBJ1-2; no firm D call. V was trimmed by 4 bases and J by 2 bases, leaving 8 bases between them. CDR3 length equals 13 residues. The germline V gene has CDR1 MDHEN and CDR2 SYDVKM. The CDR3 sequence is CASSSIGNYGYTF. CDR3 in DNA: TGTGCCAGCAGTTCGATAGGAAACTATGGCTACACCTTC.

This chain connects TRBV7-9 to TRBJ2-5; possibly TRBD1 for D (6 bases). The germline V gene encodes CDR1 SEHNR and CDR2 FQNEAQ (reference sequence). V dropped 3 bases and J dropped 5 bases, with 13 bases sitting between them. This CDR3 has 14 amino acids. Here the CDR3 reads CASSLQGLSETQYF. In DNA, the CDR3 is TGTGCCAGCAGCTTGCAGGGGTTATCGGAGACCCAGTACTTC. Looking up the rest from reference TRBV7-9 and TRBJ2-5 gives the full variable domain: DTGVSQNPRHKITKRGQNVTFRCDPISEHNRLYWYRQTLGQGPEFLTYFQNEAQLEKSRLLSDRFSAERPKGSFSTLEIQRTEQGDSAMYLCASSLQGLSETQYFGPGTRLLVL.

This sequence joins TRBV7-6 and TRBJ2-1; D unresolved. With 2 bases removed from V and 6 bases from J, the gap between germline ends came to 5 bases. Looked up from germline, CDR1 is SGHVS and CDR2 is FNYEAQ. The length of the CDR3 is 12 residues. CDR3 coding DNA: TGTGCCAGCAGCTTAAGGTCCAATGAGCAGTTCTTC. It yields the protein CASSLRSNEQFF.

The DNA of the CDR3 is TGTGCCAGCAGCCAAATACCGGGACTAGCGGGAGGAAAGGCCTACAATGAGCAGTTCTTC. It specifies CASSQIPGLAGGKAYNEQFF. The V gene is TRBV14, the J gene TRBJ2-1; 15 positions match TRBD2. Germline V gene sequence: CDR1 SGHDN, CDR2 FVKESK. J lost 2 bases, V lost 2 bases, and 10 bases had no gene match. The CDR3 consists of 20 residues.

V is TRBV13 and J is TRBJ1-3; 10 nucleotides line up with TRBD1. The CDR3 sequence is 18 residues long. V lost 7 bases, J lost 4 bases, and 16 bases stayed unmatched. Germline V gives CDR1 PRHDT, CDR2 FYEKMQ (reference sequence). The DNA of the CDR3 is TGTGCCAGCACCTCGATCACCGCGACAGGGGGCTTCGGAAACACCATATATTTT. As protein: CASTSITATGGFGNTIYF.

This clone has only a few counts. This chain joins TRBV7-2 and TRBJ1-1; TRBD1 is a possible D gene (5 bases). Trimming pared 2 bases from V and 0 bases from J, leaving 13 bases between. The germline gives CDR1 SGHTA, CDR2 FQGNSA. The CDR3 has 16 amino acids. The CDR3 nucleotides are TGTGCCAGCAGCTTATCAGGGAGTTCTATGAACACTGAAGCTTTCTTT. Amino acids: CASSLSGSSMNTEAFF.

This clone has a single count. The chain recombines TRBV11-2 with TRBJ1-3; TRBD1 agrees at 9 bases. This CDR3 has 16 amino acids. After removal of 5 bases from V and 6 bases from J, the junction contained 11 bases not matched to a gene. Germline CDR1 reads SGHAT; CDR2 reads FQNNGV. CDR3 nucleotides: TGTGCCAGCAGCGTCGACCCGGGACAGGGCGCAAACACCATATATTTT. Translation: CASSVDPGQGANTIYF.

V usage is TRBV3-1 (or the pseudogene TRBV3-2) and J usage is TRBJ1-1; unclear D gene. CDR3 size: 13 residues. CDR1 is LGHDT and CDR2 is YNNKEL in the germline V gene (reference sequence). V was trimmed by 1 base and J by 2 bases, leaving 5 bases between them. The CDR3, as DNA: TGTGCCAGCAGCCAAGGGCTCAACACTGAAGCTTTCTTT. It is translated as CASSQGLNTEAFF.

This clone was seen only a few times. This CDR3 is CATEKVGFGTDTQYF. The CDR3 bases are TGTGCCACCGAAAAAGTCGGATTCGGCACAGATACGCAGTATTTT. This sequence joins TRBV19 and TRBJ2-3, with D hard to call. Looked up from germline, CDR1 is LNHDA and CDR2 is SQIVND (reference sequence). CDR3 size: 15 residues. Trimming took 10 bases from V and 1 from J, leaving 18 bases between them. Filled out from reference TRBV19 and TRBJ2-3, the complete variable domain reads DGGITQSPKYLFRKEGQNVTLSCEQNLNHDAMYWYRQDPGQGLRLIYYSQIVNDFQKGDIAEGYSVSREKKESFPLTVTSAQKNPTAFYLCATEKVGFGTDTQYFGPGTRLTVL.

The chain links TRBV15 to TRBJ2-1; TRBD2 agrees at 15 bases. Germline V gene lookup returns CDR1 LNHNV and CDR2 YYDKDF (reference sequence). Trimming cost V 1 base and J 7 bases; bases outside gene matches: 2. This CDR3 spans 16 amino acids. The CDR3 DNA is TGTGCCACCAGCAGAGGGACTAGCGGGGGGGCGAATGAGCAGTTCTTC. It yields the protein CATSRGTSGGANEQFF.

About this clone itself: The same CDR3 is also encoded by other DNA sequences in this sample. The gene calls are TRBV5-1 and TRBJ2-7, with TRBD1 identical over 8 bases. Germline V CDR1 and CDR2: SGHRS, YFSETQ. This CDR3 is built from 13 residues. V shed 4 bases, J shed 5 bases, and the junction held 5 bases outside the gene matches. CDR3: CASSPGQGDEQYF. DNA for the CDR3: TGCGCCAGCAGCCCCGGACAGGGTGACGAGCAGTACTTC. Looking up the rest from reference TRBV5-1 and TRBJ2-7 gives the full variable domain: KAGVTQTPRYLIKTRGQQVTLSCSPISGHRSVSWYQQTPGQGLQFLFEYFSETQRNKGNFPGRFSGRQFSNSRSEMNVSTLELGDSALYLCASSPGQGDEQYFGPGTRLTVT.